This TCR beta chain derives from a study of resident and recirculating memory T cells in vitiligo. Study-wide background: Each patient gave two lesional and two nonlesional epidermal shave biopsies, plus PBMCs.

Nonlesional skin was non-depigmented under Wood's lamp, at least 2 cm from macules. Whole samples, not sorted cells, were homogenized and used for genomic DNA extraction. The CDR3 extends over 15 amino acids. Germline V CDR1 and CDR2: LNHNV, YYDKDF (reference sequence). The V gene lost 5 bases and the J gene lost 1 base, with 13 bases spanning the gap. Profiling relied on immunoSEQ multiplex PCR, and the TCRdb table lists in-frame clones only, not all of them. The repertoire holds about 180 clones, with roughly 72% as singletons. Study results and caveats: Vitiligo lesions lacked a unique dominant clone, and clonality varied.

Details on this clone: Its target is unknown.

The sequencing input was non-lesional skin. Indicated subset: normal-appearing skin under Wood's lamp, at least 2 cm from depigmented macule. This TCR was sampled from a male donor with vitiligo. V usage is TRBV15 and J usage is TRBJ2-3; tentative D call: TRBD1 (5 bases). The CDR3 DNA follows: TGTGCCACCAGCTCCCAGGGTCGAGGCACAGATACGCAGTATTTT. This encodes CATSSQGRGTDTQYF.